Listed below are T cell receptor beta chains from one sample, sequenced in a study of identical twins. TCRdb analysed the 5' RACE reads with MiXCR anew, one entry per CDR3 protein. The table records fewer than 650,000 distinct CDR3 sequences, about 7.1% of them present only once. This sample was shared with a second study, whose subject was yellow fever vaccine responses in identical twins.

Material for sequencing was PBMCs. The source of these receptors is a woman aged 18 to 35 in good health. CDR3s include the opening cysteine and the closing phenylalanine or tryptophan. The D gene is left open where the match is weak. Some rows mark clone size as missing; the rest say once, few, many or name a class of expanded clone.

J,size,V,D,CDR3,DNA
TRBJ1-1,many,TRBV7-9,TRBD1,CASSFLRWDSEAFF,TGTGCCAGCAGCTTTCTACGTTGGGACAGTGAAGCTTTCTTT
TRBJ2-3,few,TRBV10-2,-,CASSDEAGYTDTQYF,TGCGCCAGCAGTGATGAGGCGGGGTACACAGATACGCAGTATTTT
TRBJ2-2,few,TRBV20-1,TRBD2,CSARGLAGGGTTGELFF,TGCAGTGCTAGAGGACTAGCGGGAGGGGGCACCACCGGGGAGCTGTTTTTT
TRBJ1-2,few,TRBV5-1,-,CASSVGVIGHSNYGYTF,TGCGCCAGCAGCGTGGGGGTTATTGGACATTCTAACTATGGCTACACCTTC
TRBJ1-6,few,TRBV7-9,TRBD1,CASSLAGTGGNSPLHF,TGTGCCAGCAGCTTAGCCGGGACAGGGGGAAATTCACCCCTCCACTTT
TRBJ2-7,-,TRBV6-2/TRBV6-3,TRBD2,CASSYPGTSGGEQYF,TGTGCCAGCAGTTACCCCGGGACTAGCGGAGGGGAGCAGTACTTC
TRBJ2-7,few,TRBV5-1,-,CASSHGGARHYEQYF,TGCGCCAGCAGCCATGGAGGTGCGCGACACTACGAGCAGTACTTC
TRBJ2-1,-,TRBV12-3/TRBV12-4,TRBD2,CASSLSRGRGIF,TGTGCCAGCAGTTTATCCCGCGGGAGGGGGATCTTC
TRBJ2-5,-,TRBV2,TRBD2,CASRVAGGQETQYF,TGTGCCAGCAGGGTAGCGGGGGGCCAAGAGACCCAGTACTTC
TRBJ2-3,-,TRBV18,TRBD2,CASSPLIGTSESLYF,TGTGCCAGCTCACCCCTAATCGGGACTAGCGAGTCGTTGTATTTT
TRBJ1-4,many,TRBV12-3/TRBV12-4,-,CASSRLRNEKLFF,TGTGCCAGCAGTCGACTGCGCAATGAAAAACTGTTTTTT
TRBJ2-7,-,TRBV20-1,-,CSARGTPVGEQYF,TGCAGTGCTAGAGGGACTCCCGTGGGGGAGCAGTACTTC
TRBJ2-7,-,TRBV7-8,TRBD2,CASSSGGGYEQYF,TGTGCCAGCAGCTCTGGGGGGGGCTACGAGCAGTACTTC
TRBJ1-1,few,TRBV27,-,CASRQGLAEAFF,TGTGCCAGCAGACAGGGACTGGCTGAAGCTTTCTTT
TRBJ1-2,few,TRBV10-3,TRBD1,CAIGGTGATPSYGYTF,TGTGCCATTGGCGGGACAGGGGCAACCCCTAGCTATGGCTACACCTTC
TRBJ2-1,-,TRBV12-5,TRBD1,CASGLQGASYNEQFF,TGTGCTAGTGGTTTGCAGGGGGCTAGTTACAATGAGCAGTTCTTC
TRBJ2-5,few,TRBV5-1,TRBD2,CASSPNTKLAGGKIQETQYF,TGCGCCAGCAGCCCGAACACGAAACTAGCGGGAGGGAAGATCCAAGAGACCCAGTACTTC
TRBJ1-3,few,TRBV10-3,-,CAISEMGPTYSGNTIYF,TGTGCCATCAGTGAGATGGGACCCACTTACTCTGGAAACACCATATATTTT
TRBJ2-1,many,TRBV6-1,TRBD2,CAVGGLAGLWDEQFF,TGTGCCGTGGGGGGACTAGCGGGTCTATGGGATGAGCAGTTCTTC
TRBJ2-3,few,TRBV20-1,TRBD2,CSARGGASGGTDTQYF,TGCAGTGCTAGAGGGGGCGCTAGCGGGGGCACAGATACGCAGTATTTT
TRBJ2-2,many,TRBV12-3/TRBV12-4,-,CASSDTNTGELFF,TGTGCCAGCAGTGACACCAACACCGGGGAGCTGTTTTTT
TRBJ2-7,-,TRBV25-1,TRBD1,CASSELRDRGYEQYF,TGTGCCAGCAGTGAACTCCGGGACAGGGGATACGAGCAGTACTTC
TRBJ2-7,-,TRBV27,-,CASSSNRPHPYEQYF,TGTGCCAGCAGTTCCAATCGGCCCCACCCCTACGAGCAGTACTTC
TRBJ1-1,many,TRBV12-3/TRBV12-4,-,CASSWWAQAFF,TGTGCCAGCAGTTGGTGGGCGCAGGCTTTCTTT
TRBJ2-7,-,TRBV15,TRBD2,CATSRDLVAGVSEQYF,TGTGCCACCAGCAGAGATCTAGTAGCGGGAGTTTCCGAGCAGTACTTC
TRBJ2-3,-,TRBV4-1,-,CASSQEGTPEGFSQYF,TGCGCCAGCAGCCAAGAGGGGACCCCTGAGGGATTCTCGCAGTATTTT
TRBJ2-7,-,TRBV28,TRBD1,CASSPPTGQGSYEQYF,TGTGCCAGCAGCCCCCCGACGGGACAGGGCTCCTACGAGCAGTACTTC
TRBJ1-5,-,TRBV15,-,CATSKRAGNQPQHF,TGTGCCACCAGCAAGAGGGCAGGGAATCAGCCCCAGCATTTT
TRBJ2-7,-,TRBV5-5,TRBD1,CASSLTGTANEQYF,TGTGCCAGCAGCTTAACCGGGACAGCGAACGAGCAGTACTTC
TRBJ2-4,-,TRBV10-1,-,CASSEGGTQRDIQYF,TGCGCCAGCAGTGAGGGGGGGACTCAAAGGGACATTCAGTACTTC
TRBJ2-4,few,TRBV6-5,TRBD1,CASSYAFRDRGNIQYF,TGTGCCAGCAGTTACGCCTTCCGGGACAGGGGGAACATTCAGTACTTC
TRBJ2-2,few,TRBV24-1,-,CATSDLRGAGTGELFF,TGTGCCACCAGTGATTTGCGGGGGGCCGGGACCGGGGAGCTGTTTTTT
TRBJ1-2,few,TRBV11-2,-,CASSGEGTRTEVADYGYTF,TGTGCCAGCAGCGGCGAGGGAACCAGGACAGAGGTGGCGGACTATGGCTACACCTTC
TRBJ2-2,-,TRBV7-9,-,CASSLQQGSAGELFF,TGTGCCAGCAGCCTACAACAGGGTTCCGCCGGGGAGCTGTTTTTT
TRBJ2-5,few,TRBV10-3,-,CAISASSQETQYF,TGTGCCATCAGTGCGTCCAGCCAAGAGACCCAGTACTTC
TRBJ1-1,-,TRBV29-1,-,CSVAPPGVF,TGCAGCGTCGCGCCCCCCGGGGTCTTT
TRBJ2-3,-,TRBV27,TRBD2,CASSRPSGGIFSTDTQYF,TGTGCCAGCAGCCGACCTAGCGGGGGGATATTCAGTACAGATACGCAGTATTTT
TRBJ2-4,many,TRBV12-3/TRBV12-4,-,CASSLVAAPKNIQYF,TGTGCCAGCAGTTTAGTTGCGGCGCCCAAAAACATTCAGTACTTC
TRBJ2-2,few,TRBV29-1,-,CSVELLRTVSGELFF,TGCAGCGTTGAGCTACTCCGGACAGTATCCGGGGAGCTGTTTTTT
TRBJ2-7,-,TRBV5-5,TRBD2,CANSRGLADSSYEQYF,TGTGCCAACAGCCGGGGACTAGCGGATTCCTCCTACGAGCAGTACTTC
TRBJ2-7,-,TRBV20-1,-,CSVGRGQEQYF,TGCAGTGTCGGCAGGGGACAAGAGCAGTACTTC
TRBJ1-4,few,TRBV2,-,CASSGEPNEKLFF,TGTGCCAGCAGTGGGGAGCCTAATGAAAAACTGTTTTTT
TRBJ2-3,-,TRBV7-6,-,CASSPTRVYTDTQYF,TGTGCCAGCAGTCCGACGCGAGTATACACAGATACGCAGTATTTT
TRBJ2-1,few,TRBV6-4,TRBD1,CASSDLPDRAYNEQFF,TGTGCCAGCAGTGACCTTCCGGACAGGGCCTACAATGAGCAGTTCTTC